This T cell receptor (beta chain) derives from a study of T cell responses to AZD1222 COVID-19 vaccine. The data were produced by immunoSEQ multiplex PCR, yet TCRdb's version contains in-frame clones alone and is incomplete. This sample yields 150,000 to 200,000 clones, of which about nine tenths are seen a single time; 2.5% to 3% belongs to the top ten. CDR1 and CDR2 from the germline V gene are MNHEY and SVGAGI. The CDR3 sequence is 13 residues long. Regarding this clone: Germline is not matched at one junction end, which may reflect a read error.

The source was peripheral blood, collected on day 0 of MenACWY control vaccination. The chain combines TRBV6-5 with TRBJ2-7, with D tentatively TRBD1 (5 bases). The source is an adult in good health. Here the CDR3 reads CASSSGISHEQYF. The CDR3 region has the DNA TGTGCCAGCAGCTCAGGGATCTCCCACGAGCAGTACTTC.